The clone carrying this T cell receptor (beta chain) occurred a few times. Its target is unknown. With 3 bases clipped from V and 8 bases from J, the junction kept 4 bases outside the gene matches. The CDR3 loop spans 14 amino acids. The germline V gene has CDR1 MNHNS and CDR2 SASEGT. MiXCR, run by TCRdb on the RT-PCR reads, gives a single entry per CDR3 protein. The sample shows about 500,000 distinct CDR3 sequences, 16% of them seen only once. This specimen comes from a study of response to subunit inactivated influenza vaccine. Study results and limitations: It was suggested by the authors that few new T cells are recruited by each seasonal influenza vaccination.

The sequence was obtained from a man aged 45 to 70 who received an inactivated influenza vaccine. The sequencing used CD4+ T cells sorted from PBMCs, collected around 25 months after vaccination. The chain joins TRBV6-1 to TRBJ2-1; 10 nucleotides match TRBD1. The CDR3 nucleotides are TGTGCCAGCAGTGAGAGACAGGGGGCGGATGAGCAGTTCTTC. Translated, it gives CASSERQGADEQFF.